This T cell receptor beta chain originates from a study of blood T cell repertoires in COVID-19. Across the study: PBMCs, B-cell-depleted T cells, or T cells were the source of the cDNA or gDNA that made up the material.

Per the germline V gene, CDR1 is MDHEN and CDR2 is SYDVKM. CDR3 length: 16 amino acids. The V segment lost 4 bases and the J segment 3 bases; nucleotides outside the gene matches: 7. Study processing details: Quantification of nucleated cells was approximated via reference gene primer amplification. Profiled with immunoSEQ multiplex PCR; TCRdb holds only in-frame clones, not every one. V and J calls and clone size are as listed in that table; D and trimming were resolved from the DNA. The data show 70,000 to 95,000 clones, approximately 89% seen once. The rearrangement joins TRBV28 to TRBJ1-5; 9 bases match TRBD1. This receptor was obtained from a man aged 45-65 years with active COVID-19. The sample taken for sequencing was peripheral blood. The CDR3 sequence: CASSSRQGVPNQPQHF. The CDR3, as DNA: TGTGCCAGCAGTTCGAGACAGGGGGTTCCCAATCAGCCCCAGCATTTT.